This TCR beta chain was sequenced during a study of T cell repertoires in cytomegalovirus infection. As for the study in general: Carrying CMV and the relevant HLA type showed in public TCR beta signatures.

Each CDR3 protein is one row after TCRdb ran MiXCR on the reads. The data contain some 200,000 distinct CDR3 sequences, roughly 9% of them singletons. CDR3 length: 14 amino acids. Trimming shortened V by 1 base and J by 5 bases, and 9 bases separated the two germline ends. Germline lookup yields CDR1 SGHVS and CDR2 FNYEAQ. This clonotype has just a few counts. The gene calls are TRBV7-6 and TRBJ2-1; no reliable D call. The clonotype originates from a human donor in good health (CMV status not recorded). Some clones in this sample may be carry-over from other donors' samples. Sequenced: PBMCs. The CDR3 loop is CASSLVGGDNEQFF. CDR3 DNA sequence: TGTGCCAGCAGCTTAGTCGGTGGGGACAATGAGCAGTTCTTC. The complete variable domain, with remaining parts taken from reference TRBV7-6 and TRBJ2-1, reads GAGVSQSPRYKVTKRGQDVALRCDPISGHVSLYWYRQALGQGPEFLTYFNYEAQQDKSGLPNDRFSAERPEGSISTLTIQRTEQRDSAMYRCASSLVGGDNEQFFGPGTRLTVL.